A single T cell receptor (beta chain) is shown here with its context. This sample stems from a study of blood T cell repertoires in COVID-19. Whole-study context: Sites in the United States, Italy and Spain provided acute and convalescent COVID-19 samples. T cells, B-cell-depleted T cells, or PBMCs supplied cDNA or gDNA.

Authors' processing steps: It was from reference gene primer amplification that nucleated cell counts were estimated. The table came from immunoSEQ multiplex PCR; TCRdb's copy has only in-frame clones and leaves some out. V and J calls and clone size are given by that table; D and trimming were obtained from the DNA. The profile shows approximately 210,000 clones, 84% of them singletons. The CDR3 is 13 amino acids. Trimming removed 2 bases from V and 0 bases from J, with 5 bases in between. CDR1 is SGHRS and CDR2 is YFSETQ in the germline V gene. Patients of the Seattle cohort, enrolled during active infection, were followed longitudinally.

The sequenced sample consisted of peripheral blood. This chain connects TRBV5-1 to TRBJ1-2; no reliable D call. This TCR was recovered from a woman aged 80 or over with COVID-19, enrolled during active disease. This CDR3 reads CASSFSSNYGYTF. DNA of the CDR3: TGCGCCAGCAGCTTCAGTTCTAACTATGGCTACACCTTC. The variable domain in full, with the rest retrieved from reference TRBV5-1 and TRBJ1-2, is KAGVTQTPRYLIKTRGQQVTLSCSPISGHRSVSWYQQTPGQGLQFLFEYFSETQRNKGNFPGRFSGRQFSNSRSEMNVSTLELGDSALYLCASSFSSNYGYTFGSGTRLTVV.